These T cell receptor beta chains were read from a single sample in a study of blood T cell repertoires in COVID-19. The protocol was immunoSEQ multiplex PCR, while the TCRdb copy is restricted to in-frame clones and leaves out a portion. The repertoire holds just under 60,000 clones, with almost 80% as singletons. The material sequenced was peripheral blood. The source of these receptors is an older man with acute or convalescent COVID-19. The CDR3 runs from the conserved cysteine through the conserved F or W. A D gene is named only where the DNA matches it firmly. The size entry is marked missing in some rows and otherwise reads once, few, many or a size class.

TRBD2,TRBV7-9,NA,TRBJ2-3,CASSLGRASGTDTQYF,TGTGCCAGCAGCCTTGGGAGGGCTAGTGGGACAGATACGCAGTATTTT
NA,TRBV2,NA,TRBJ1-2,CASSLNSGGASGYTF,TGTGCCAGCAGCCTCAATTCGGGGGGCGCGTCTGGCTACACCTTC
TRBD1,TRBV2,NA,TRBJ2-2,CASSRQGSSNTGELFF,TGTGCCAGCAGCCGACAGGGATCATCGAACACCGGGGAGCTGTTTTTT
NA,TRBV7-8,NA,TRBJ2-7,CASSLTEGGYYEQYF,TGTGCCAGCAGCTTAACTGAGGGCGGCTACTACGAGCAGTACTTC
NA,TRBV27,NA,TRBJ1-2,CASSQGDWDGYTF,TGTGCCAGCAGTCAGGGCGATTGGGATGGCTACACCTTC
NA,TRBV24-1,NA,TRBJ2-5,CATSDFPATGSETQYF,TGTGCCACCAGTGATTTCCCAGCGACAGGCTCTGAGACCCAGTACTTC
TRBD1,TRBV7-3,NA,TRBJ2-3,CASSFTGTGGAGDTQYF,TGTGCCAGCAGCTTCACCGGGACAGGGGGCGCGGGAGATACGCAGTATTTT
NA,TRBV5-1,NA,TRBJ1-6,CASSPGTLYNSPLHF,TGCGCCAGCAGCCCGGGGACACTTTATAATTCACCCCTCCACTTT
NA,TRBV5-1,NA,TRBJ2-3,CASRATTRTDTQYF,TGCGCCAGCAGGGCCACTACCCGCACAGATACGCAGTATTTT
NA,TRBV5-1,NA,TRBJ1-1,CASSLGWGQGSNTEAFF,TGCGCCAGCAGCTTGGGATGGGGCCAGGGGTCGAACACTGAAGCTTTCTTT
NA,TRBV5-1,NA,TRBJ2-1,CASSPSAYNEQFF,TGCGCCAGCAGCCCTAGCGCTTACAATGAGCAGTTCTTC
NA,TRBV19,NA,TRBJ1-3,CASSLQEGNTIYF,TGTGCCAGTAGTTTACAGGAGGGAAACACCATATATTTT
TRBD2,TRBV20-1,few,TRBJ2-1,CSASDPTSGRTYNEQFF,TGCAGTGCTAGTGACCCCACTAGCGGGAGGACCTACAATGAGCAGTTCTTC
NA,TRBV12-3/TRBV12-4,few,TRBJ1-5,CASNTAGQPQHF,TGTGCCAGCAATACAGCGGGTCAGCCCCAGCATTTT
TRBD1,TRBV13,NA,TRBJ1-2,CASSQGQRAYGYTF,TGTGCCAGCAGCCAGGGACAGCGAGCCTATGGCTACACCTTC
TRBD1,TRBV4-2,NA,TRBJ1-4,CASSQVGQGNEKLFF,TGTGCCAGCAGCCAAGTGGGACAGGGAAATGAAAAACTGTTTTTT
TRBD2,TRBV6-5,NA,TRBJ2-7,CASRRGLAGNYEQYF,TGTGCCAGCAGAAGGGGACTAGCGGGAAACTACGAGCAGTACTTC
NA,TRBV30,NA,TRBJ2-1,CAWAVMSSYNEQFF,TGTGCCTGGGCCGTTATGAGCTCCTACAATGAGCAGTTCTTC
TRBD1,TRBV19,NA,TRBJ2-2,CASRNDRGVGELFF,TGTGCCAGCAGGAACGACAGGGGCGTCGGGGAGCTGTTTTTT
NA,TRBV5-6,NA,TRBJ2-1,CASSLGALSSYNEQFF,TGTGCCAGCAGCTTGGGCGCGCTGAGCTCCTACAATGAGCAGTTCTTC
TRBD1,TRBV27,few,TRBJ1-2,CASSQGAYYGYTF,TGTGCCAGCAGCCAGGGGGCCTACTATGGCTACACCTTC
NA,TRBV11-3,NA,TRBJ1-1,CASSLYTDSNTEAFF,TGTGCCAGCAGCTTATATACAGACAGTAACACTGAAGCTTTCTTT
TRBD1,TRBV19,few,TRBJ1-2,CASSHGQGRGGYTF,TGTGCCAGTAGTCACGGACAGGGCCGAGGTGGCTACACCTTC
NA,TRBV6-5,few,TRBJ1-6,CASSYGGLPLHF,TGTGCCAGCAGTTACGGAGGACTACCCCTCCACTTT
TRBD2,TRBV4-2,NA,TRBJ2-5,CASSQEPSGSSQETQYF,TGTGCCAGCAGCCAAGAGCCTAGCGGGAGTTCCCAAGAGACCCAGTACTTC
NA,TRBV6-4,NA,TRBJ2-2,CASRQGSNTGELFF,TGTGCCAGCAGGCAGGGGTCCAACACTGGGGAGCTGTTTTTT
TRBD2,TRBV11-3,NA,TRBJ2-2,CASSSLSAGGPGGELFF,TGTGCCAGCAGCAGCCTTTCGGCGGGGGGGCCTGGAGGGGAGCTGTTTTTT
NA,TRBV5-4,NA,TRBJ1-2,CASRPTPAGSYGYTF,TGTGCCAGCAGACCCACCCCGGCGGGATCCTATGGCTACACCTTC
NA,TRBV20-1,once,TRBJ1-1,CSAPGQSEAFF,TGCAGTGCCCCAGGACAGAGTGAAGCTTTCTTT
NA,TRBV19,NA,TRBJ1-1,CARAVPEAFF,TGTGCCCGAGCCGTTCCTGAAGCTTTCTTT
TRBD2,TRBV6-1,few,TRBJ2-7,CASSEGPGRARNEQYF,TGTGCCAGCAGTGAGGGCCCCGGGAGGGCCAGAAACGAGCAGTACTTC
NA,TRBV2,once,TRBJ1-2,CASSEAGSSYGYTF,TGTGCCAGCAGTGAGGCAGGGTCATCCTATGGCTACACCTTC
TRBD2,TRBV5-1,NA,TRBJ2-1,CASSPAGSSYNEQFF,TGCGCCAGCAGCCCAGCGGGGAGCTCCTACAATGAGCAGTTCTTC
NA,TRBV15,NA,TRBJ1-1,CATSRERPNTEAFF,TGTGCCACCAGCAGAGAGCGGCCGAACACTGAAGCTTTCTTT
TRBD1,TRBV27,NA,TRBJ1-2,CASSLSNRGNGYTF,TGTGCCAGCAGTTTATCTAACAGGGGCAATGGCTACACCTTC
NA,TRBV5-1,NA,TRBJ1-3,CASSFQGLTESGNTIYF,TGCGCCAGCAGCTTTCAGGGTCTAACGGAGAGTGGAAACACCATATATTTT
NA,TRBV5-8,many,TRBJ1-1,CASSLAWNTEAFF,TGTGCCAGCAGCTTGGCCTGGAACACTGAAGCTTTCTTT
TRBD2,TRBV28,few,TRBJ2-1,CASSGRDYLSYNEQFF,TGTGCCAGCAGTGGCCGGGACTACCTCTCCTACAATGAGCAGTTCTTC
NA,TRBV5-1,NA,TRBJ1-2,CASSLAQGSYGYTF,TGCGCCAGCAGCTTGGCTCAGGGGAGCTATGGCTACACCTTC
NA,TRBV15,NA,TRBJ1-1,CATSREYRSNTEAFF,TGTGCCACCAGCAGAGAGTACAGGTCGAACACTGAAGCTTTCTTT
NA,TRBV6-5,NA,TRBJ1-1,CASRPSVGTEAFF,TGTGCCAGCAGGCCTAGCGTCGGCACTGAAGCTTTCTTT
TRBD1,TRBV19,NA,TRBJ1-1,CASKKPGQGPGTEAFF,TGTGCCAGTAAGAAGCCGGGACAGGGACCCGGAACTGAAGCTTTCTTT
NA,TRBV7-2,NA,TRBJ1-5,CASSLDGTGYNQPQHF,TGTGCCAGCAGCTTAGATGGTACAGGGTACAATCAGCCCCAGCATTTT
TRBD1,TRBV27,once,TRBJ2-7,CASRYSGTGPYEQYF,TGTGCCAGCAGATACAGCGGGACAGGGCCCTACGAGCAGTACTTC
NA,TRBV14,NA,TRBJ1-1,CASSPSPNTEAFF,TGTGCCAGCAGCCCCTCCCCTAACACTGAAGCTTTCTTT
TRBD1,TRBV2,NA,TRBJ1-1,CASSDRQGMNTEAFF,TGTGCCAGCAGTGACCGACAGGGGATGAACACTGAAGCTTTCTTT
TRBD1,TRBV5-1,NA,TRBJ2-7,CASSLAPHTGERSYEQYF,TGCGCCAGCAGCTTGGCCCCTCATACAGGGGAACGATCCTACGAGCAGTACTTC
NA,TRBV18,NA,TRBJ1-1,CAGSPQADLNTEAFF,TGTGCCGGCTCACCACAGGCAGACTTGAACACTGAAGCTTTCTTT
NA,TRBV29-1,NA,TRBJ2-1,CSVEDLASAGNEQFF,TGCAGCGTTGAAGATCTCGCTAGCGCGGGCAATGAGCAGTTCTTC
NA,TRBV3-1/TRBV3-2,once,TRBJ2-2,CASSQGGRLRSGELFF,TGTGCCAGCAGCCAAGGGGGCAGGCTGCGATCCGGGGAGCTGTTTTTT
TRBD1,TRBV11-2,NA,TRBJ1-5,CASSLGQGSNQPQHF,TGTGCCAGCAGCCTAGGACAGGGTAGCAATCAGCCCCAGCATTTT
TRBD2,TRBV5-1,NA,TRBJ2-1,CASRTASGKTNEQFF,TGCGCCAGCCGAACCGCTAGCGGGAAAACAAATGAGCAGTTCTTC
NA,TRBV9,few,TRBJ1-2,CASSGVSLGYTF,TGTGCCAGCAGCGGCGTGAGCCTTGGCTACACCTTC